The 10 T cell receptor beta chains reported below all come from one sample, sequenced in a study of cytomegalovirus exposure and HLA in healthy donors. With 60 Vbeta and 13 Jbeta primers, the PCR was carried out. The method was immunoSEQ multiplex PCR; TCRdb's version includes in-frame clones alone and lacks a portion of them. This table holds about 99,000 clones, 79% found once. The material sequenced was PBMCs. The origin of the receptors is a male donor in good health and CMV-seropositive.

This chain uses TRBV18 with TRBJ2-6; D perhaps matches TRBD2 (5 bases). Germline V gene sequence: CDR1 KGHSH, CDR2 LQKENI. V was shortened by 3 bases and J by 0 bases, with 9 bases between the two germline ends. This CDR3 spans 16 amino acids. The CDR3 DNA is TGTGCCAGCTCACCCAACCGGGGCTCTGGGGCCAACGTCCTGACTTTC. It encodes CASSPNRGSGANVLTF. Combining the CDR3 with reference TRBV18 and TRBJ2-6 gives the whole variable domain NAGVMQNPRHLVRRRGQEARLRCSPMKGHSHVYWYRQLPEEGLKFMVYLQKENIIDESGMPKERFSAEFPKEGPSILRIQQVVRGDSAAYFCASSPNRGSGANVLTFGAGSRLTVL.

The chain uses TRBV10-2 and TRBJ2-7, with D tentatively TRBD1 (6 bases). Germline assignment: CDR1 WSHSY and CDR2 SAAADI. The CDR3 has 16 residues. V dropped 1 base and J dropped 3 bases, with 16 bases sitting between them. As DNA, the CDR3 is TGCGCCAGCAGTGAGTTCCGGGACAAAGGGGACTACGAGCAGTACTTC. It encodes CASSEFRDKGDYEQYF.

This clone was recorded only once. One end of the junction does not line up with germline, which may come from a read error. This chain links TRBV7-7 with TRBJ2-5, with 13 bases matching TRBD2. Germline CDR1 SSHAT, CDR2 FNYEAQ (reference sequence). CDR3 length equals 15 residues. The CDR3 DNA reads TGTGCTAGCAGCCGGACTAGCGGGGGCCAAGAGACCCAGTACTTC. Translating gives CASSRTSGGQETQYF.

The rearrangement uses TRBV2 and TRBJ1-3, with D possibly being TRBD1 (6 bases). The germline V gene encodes CDR1 SNHLY and CDR2 FYNNEI. The CDR3 totals 12 residues. DNA for the CDR3: TGTGTCGGCCGGGGGGACAGAAACACCATATATTTT. Protein product: CVGRGDRNTIYF. The complete variable domain, with remaining parts taken from reference TRBV2 and TRBJ1-3, reads EPEVTQTPSHQVTQMGQEVILRCVPISNHLYFYWYRQILGQKVEFLVSFYNNEISEKSEIFDDQFSVERPDGSNFTLKIRSTKLEDSAMYFCVGRGDRNTIYFGEGSWLTVV.

The CDR3 DNA reads as TGTGCCAGCAGCGTAGACGGGGGTAAGGAACTGTTTTTT. This encodes CASSVDGGKELFF. The rearrangement uses TRBV9 and TRBJ1-4, with D maybe TRBD1 (5 bases). CDR1 SGDLS and CDR2 YYNGEE come from the germline V gene. Trimming took off 0 bases at V and 12 bases at J, with 12 bases between the two ends. This CDR3 has 13 amino acids.

About this clone: Other nucleotide sequences in the sample specify the same CDR3. The gene calls are TRBV7-2 and TRBJ1-5, with D tentatively TRBD1 (5 bases). Germline V gene data show CDR1 as SGHTA and CDR2 as FQGNSA. This CDR3 has 13 residues. The ends were cut back, 5 bases at V and 6 bases at J, with 11 bases in the middle. CDR3 nucleotides: TGTGCCAGCAGCCTGGGGGGGGGTCAGCCCCAGCATTTT. This gives the protein CASSLGGGQPQHF.

In this sample, this clone turned up many times. The chain couples TRBV4-2 to TRBJ1-2; 7 positions agree with TRBD1. The trim removed 3 bases at V and 3 bases at J, leaving 19 bases unmatched. The CDR3 totals 19 residues. The germline V gene encodes CDR1 LGHNA and CDR2 YNFKEQ. The CDR3 DNA is TGTGCCAGCAGCCATCCGTCCGGGGACAGAATACAGCAAGACTATGGCTACACCTTC. Its protein product is CASSHPSGDRIQQDYGYTF.

V is TRBV7-2 and J is TRBJ1-4, with TRBD1 as a possible D gene (5 bases). CDR1 is SGHTA, CDR2 FQGNSA, per germline. With 5 bases removed from V and 0 bases from J, the gap between germline ends came to 10 bases. This CDR3 contains 15 residues. CDR3 sequence (DNA): TGTGCCAGCAGCCTTAGGGGTACAACTAATGAAAAACTGTTTTTT. Translated: CASSLRGTTNEKLFF.

The V gene is TRBV15, the J gene TRBJ2-2, with D unresolved. This CDR3 has 16 residues. Trimming pared 3 bases from V and 0 bases from J, leaving 11 bases between. Per the germline V gene, CDR1 is LNHNV and CDR2 is YYDKDF (reference sequence). CDR3: CATSRVVPSNTGELFF. The CDR3 region has the DNA TGTGCCACCAGCAGGGTAGTGCCATCGAACACCGGGGAGCTGTTTTTT.

This chain connects TRBV7-9 to TRBJ2-5; 9 positions agree with TRBD2. Germline V CDR1 and CDR2: SEHNR, FQNEAQ (reference sequence). The CDR3 is 14 residues long. V lost 5 bases, J lost 4 bases, and 5 bases stayed unmatched. CDR3 loop: CASSPAGGRETQYF. The CDR3 bases are TGTGCCAGCAGCCCAGCGGGGGGCAGAGAGACCCAGTACTTC. Combining the CDR3 with reference TRBV7-9 and TRBJ2-5 gives the whole variable domain DTGVSQNPRHKITKRGQNVTFRCDPISEHNRLYWYRQTLGQGPEFLTYFQNEAQLEKSRLLSDRFSAERPKGSFSTLEIQRTEQGDSAMYLCASSPAGGRETQYFGPGTRLLVL.